What follows are 25 T cell receptor beta chains derived from one specimen sequenced in a study of ipilimumab plus nivolumab after autologous stem cell transplantation. TCRdb keeps only in-frame clones here, not all; method: immunoSEQ multiplex PCR. The data hold over 8,000 clones, with about 67% observed a single time. The sample was PBMCs, taken in a trial of ipilimumab plus nivolumab as post-transplant consolidation. These receptors all come from a female donor with multiple myeloma.

The CDR3 loop is CASSSGTSGSWGANVLTF. CDR3 bases: TGCGCCAGCAGCTCCGGGACTAGCGGGAGCTGGGGGGCCAACGTCCTGACTTTC. The gene calls are TRBV5-1 and TRBJ2-6; 14 positions match TRBD2. The CDR3 runs 18 residues. In germline, CDR1 is SGHRS, CDR2 YFSETQ. The junction had 6 bases not matched to a gene; V was cut back by 3 bases and J by 4 bases. The variable domain in full, completed from reference TRBV5-1 and TRBJ2-6, reads KAGVTQTPRYLIKTRGQQVTLSCSPISGHRSVSWYQQTPGQGLQFLFEYFSETQRNKGNFPGRFSGRQFSNSRSEMNVSTLELGDSALYLCASSSGTSGSWGANVLTFGAGSRLTVL.

V and J are TRBV10-3 and TRBJ2-1, with 11 positions matching TRBD2. Trimming removed 4 bases from V and 2 bases from J; junction bases left unmatched: 10. The CDR3 is 18 amino acids. Germline values: CDR1 ENHRY, CDR2 SYGVKD. The CDR3, as DNA: TGTGCCATCAGTGGCAGCCCGACTAGCGGGAACACCTACAATGAGCAGTTCTTC. This gives the protein CAISGSPTSGNTYNEQFF.

V is TRBV7-8 and J is TRBJ2-1, with TRBD2 identical over 9 bases. V was pared by 5 bases and J by 13 bases, with 9 bases of the junction left unmatched. The length of the CDR3 is 13 residues. The germline V gene has CDR1 SGHVS and CDR2 FQNEAQ. The CDR3 reads CASSATTSGYQFF. The CDR3 DNA is TGTGCCAGCAGCGCCACGACTAGCGGCTACCAGTTCTTC.

The chain combines TRBV27 with TRBJ2-7, with TRBD2 as a possible D gene (6 bases). In germline, CDR1 is MNHEY, CDR2 SMNVEV (reference sequence). V lost 10 bases and J lost 5, with 18 bases in between. The CDR3 loop spans 13 amino acids. The CDR3: CATRDSLFHEQYF. The CDR3 DNA reads as TGTGCCACCCGGGACTCTCTCTTTCACGAGCAGTACTTC.

The V and J genes are TRBV5-8 and TRBJ1-2, with D uncertain. The CDR3 extends over 15 amino acids. Germline loops: CDR1 SGHTS, CDR2 YDEGEE. V lost 0 bases and J lost 1, with 10 bases in between. Here the CDR3 DNA reads TGTGCCAGCAGCTTGGTTCTGACAAATAACTATGGCTACACCTTC. Translation: CASSLVLTNNYGYTF. Filled out from reference TRBV5-8 and TRBJ1-2, the complete variable domain reads EAGVTQSPTHLIKTRGQQATLRCSPISGHTSVYWYQQALGLGLQFLLWYDEGEERNRGNFPPRFSGRQFPNYSSELNVNALELEDSALYLCASSLVLTNNYGYTFGSGTRLTVV.

V is TRBV6-6 and J is TRBJ2-3; 9 bases line up with TRBD2. The germline V gene encodes CDR1 MNHNY and CDR2 SVGAGI (reference sequence). J gave up 1 base and V 8 bases, and 4 bases lay outside the gene matches. The CDR3 is 14 amino acids. CDR3 sequence reads: CASLTSGGTDTQYF. CDR3 nucleotide sequence: TGTGCCAGCTTGACTAGCGGAGGCACAGATACGCAGTATTTT.

The chain employs TRBV2 and TRBJ1-5, with D hard to call. This CDR3 is 14 amino acids long. CDR1 is SNHLY, CDR2 FYNNEI, per germline. V shed 1 base and J shed 5 bases, with 9 bases lying between them. Written as DNA, the CDR3 is TGTGCCAGCAGTGAAGATTTCGGGTATCAGCCCCAGCATTTT. Residues: CASSEDFGYQPQHF.

DNA of the CDR3: TGTGCCAGCAGTGGAGCCTGGACAGACCAAGAGACCCAGTACTTC. Translation: CASSGAWTDQETQYF. The chain combines TRBV6-1 with TRBJ2-5, with D perhaps TRBD1 (6 bases). The CDR3 is 15 residues long. Trimming pared 4 bases from V and 0 bases from J, leaving 12 bases between. Germline-derived CDR1 and CDR2 are MNHNS and SASEGT.

This sequence joins TRBV9 and TRBJ2-3; 10 bases fit TRBD1. With 7 bases clipped from V and 0 bases from J, the junction kept 11 bases outside the gene matches. The germline V gene has CDR1 SGDLS and CDR2 YYNGEE. This CDR3 spans 17 amino acids. CDR3 coding DNA: TGTGCCAGCGGAAGGGGACAGGGGCGATCTAGCACAGATACGCAGTATTTT. Protein product: CASGRGQGRSSTDTQYF. The full variable domain, completed using reference TRBV9 and TRBJ2-3, is DSGVTQTPKHLITATGQRVTLRCSPRSGDLSVYWYQQSLDQGLQFLIQYYNGEERAKGNILERFSAQQFPDLHSELNLSSLELGDSALYFCASGRGQGRSSTDTQYFGPGTRLTVL.

This clone was counted between two and nine times. The gene calls are TRBV7-2 and TRBJ2-7; no definite D call. The CDR3 sequence is 11 residues long. Germline CDR1 reads SGHTA; CDR2 reads FQGNSA. Trimming removed 3 bases from V and 0 bases from J, with 0 bases in between. The CDR3 sequence is CASSFSYEQYF. CDR3 in DNA: TGTGCCAGCAGCTTCTCCTACGAGCAGTACTTC. The full variable domain, in which reference TRBV7-2 and TRBJ2-7 provide the parts outside the CDR3, is GAGVSQSPSNKVTEKGKDVELRCDPISGHTALYWYRQSLGQGLEFLIYFQGNSAPDKSGLPSDRFSAERTGGSVSTLTIQRTQQEDSAVYLCASSFSYEQYFGPGTRLTVT.

The chain employs TRBV7-2 and TRBJ2-1; D uncertain. This CDR3 is built from 13 residues. CDR1 and CDR2 (germline): SGHTA, FQGNSA. V lost 3 bases to trimming and J lost 5 bases, with 8 bases between them. CDR3 in DNA: TGTGCCAGCAGCTTCTCCCGCGACAATGAGCAGTTCTTC. Its protein product is CASSFSRDNEQFF.

The chain couples TRBV29-1 to TRBJ2-5; perhaps TRBD1 as D (6 bases). V dropped 3 bases and J dropped 2 bases, with 10 bases sitting between them. Germline lookup yields CDR1 SQVTM and CDR2 ANQGSEA. The CDR3 length is 13 residues. The CDR3 bases are TGCAGCGTTGATGGACAGTTTCAAGAGACCCAGTACTTC. Its protein is CSVDGQFQETQYF. The full variable domain, in which reference TRBV29-1 and TRBJ2-5 provide the parts outside the CDR3, is SAVISQKPSRDICQRGTSLTIQCQVDSQVTMMFWYRQQPGQSLTLIATANQGSEATYESGFVIDKFPISRPNLTFSTLTVSNMSPEDSSIYLCSVDGQFQETQYFGPGTRLLVL.

J is TRBJ1-4 and V is TRBV5-5, with 11 bases that match TRBD1. V was clipped by 7 bases and J by 6 bases; unmatched bases: 5. This CDR3 spans 14 amino acids. The germline CDR1 and CDR2 sequences are SGHKS and YYEKEE (reference sequence). The CDR3 coding sequence is TGTGCCAGCTCCCGGACAGGGGGCGATGAAAAACTGTTTTTT. Encoded protein: CASSRTGGDEKLFF.

The rearrangement uses TRBV6-1 and TRBJ2-7; 11 nucleotides line up with TRBD2. V gave up 4 bases and J gave up 5 bases; unmatched junction bases: 7. The germline CDR1 and CDR2 sequences are MNHNS and SASEGT. The length of the CDR3 is 15 residues. CDR3 nucleotides: TGTGCCAGCAGTGGGCTAACTAGCGGGAGAGACGAGCAGTACTTC. This gives the protein CASSGLTSGRDEQYF.

The gene calls are TRBV9 and TRBJ2-7, with 12 bases matching TRBD2. Trimming took 0 bases from V and 6 from J; bases not matched to a gene: 4. The CDR3 has 15 amino acids. From germline, CDR1 is SGDLS and CDR2 YYNGEE. CDR3 region: CASSVEPGLAGEQYF. The DNA of the CDR3 is TGTGCCAGCAGCGTAGAGCCGGGACTAGCGGGCGAGCAGTACTTC.

The chain couples TRBV6-6 to TRBJ1-2; TRBD1 aligns across 9 bases. Germline assignment: CDR1 MNHNY and CDR2 SVGAGI (reference sequence). V lost 4 bases and J lost 6; bases outside the gene matches: 6. The CDR3 is 14 amino acids. In DNA, the CDR3 is TGTGCCAGCAGTTCCGGACAGGGGCGACATGGCTACACCTTC. This codes for CASSSGQGRHGYTF.

This chain joins TRBV10-3 and TRBJ2-1; possibly TRBD1 or TRBD2 for D (7 bases each). V lost 11 bases, J lost 4 bases, and 21 bases lay in between. The CDR3 has 15 amino acids. Germline lookup yields CDR1 ENHRY and CDR2 SYGVKD. CDR3 in amino acids: CASRGDSSLYNEQFF. CDR3 nucleotides: TGTGCCTCACGGGGGGACAGCAGCCTTTACAATGAGCAGTTCTTC.

V gene TRBV19 combines with J gene TRBJ2-5; no clear D gene. The CDR3 spans 14 residues. V gave up 3 bases and J gave up 2 bases, with 10 bases separating them. Germline CDR1 and CDR2: LNHDA and SQIVND (reference sequence). The CDR3, as DNA: TGTGCCAGTAGTATCTCCGGAAATCAAGAGACCCAGTACTTC. Translation: CASSISGNQETQYF.

This chain uses TRBV30 with TRBJ2-7, with 8 bases that match TRBD1. Germline CDR1 GTSNPN, CDR2 SVGIG (reference sequence). This CDR3 region has 12 residues. After removal of 8 bases from V and 3 bases from J, the junction contained 6 bases not matched to a gene. CDR3 DNA sequence: TGTGCCGGCCGGGACAGGTACTACGAGCAGTACTTC. Translation gives CAGRDRYYEQYF.

This clone has a single count. J is TRBJ1-1 and V is TRBV11-3; 11 bases match TRBD1. In germline, CDR1 is SGHNT, CDR2 YENEEA. The CDR3 is made up of 14 amino acids. Trimming cost V 5 bases and J 5 bases; bases outside gene matches: 4. This CDR3 is CASSPGQGATEAFF. The CDR3 DNA reads TGTGCCAGCAGCCCCGGACAGGGGGCGACTGAAGCTTTCTTT.

A single count supports this clone. This chain uses TRBV18 with TRBJ1-5, with D hard to call. V was trimmed by 6 bases and J by 5 bases, leaving 17 bases between them. The CDR3 loop spans 15 amino acids. In germline, CDR1 is KGHSH, CDR2 LQKENI. This CDR3 is CASSTTGSRDQPQHF. Here the CDR3 DNA reads TGTGCCAGCTCTACCACCGGGAGCCGGGATCAGCCCCAGCATTTT.

V usage is TRBV28 and J usage is TRBJ1-6, with no clear D. This CDR3 comprises 13 residues. CDR1 is MDHEN and CDR2 is SYDVKM in the germline V gene. Trimming took 8 bases from V and 0 from J, leaving 5 bases between them. CDR3 in DNA: TGTGCCAGCGCGAGCTCCTATAATTCACCCCTCCACTTT. As protein: CASASSYNSPLHF. The whole variable domain, filled in from reference TRBV28 and TRBJ1-6, reads DVKVTQSSRYLVKRTGEKVFLECVQDMDHENMFWYRQDPGLGLRLIYFSYDVKMKEKGDIPEGYSVSREKKERFSLILESASTNQTSMYLCASASSYNSPLHFGNGTRLTVT.

J is TRBJ2-1 and V is TRBV7-9; 14 bases line up with TRBD2. The CDR3 has 18 residues. The germline CDR1 and CDR2 sequences are SEHNR and FQNEAQ (reference sequence). After removal of 6 bases from V and 7 bases from J, the junction contained 14 bases not matched to a gene. The CDR3 region has the DNA TGTGCCAGCAGTCCCCCCCTCGGGACTAGCGGGAGAAAGAATGAGCAGTTCTTC. Residues: CASSPPLGTSGRKNEQFF. Based on the CDR3 plus reference TRBV7-9 and TRBJ2-1, the full variable domain is DTGVSQNPRHKITKRGQNVTFRCDPISEHNRLYWYRQTLGQGPEFLTYFQNEAQLEKSRLLSDRFSAERPKGSFSTLEIQRTEQGDSAMYLCASSPPLGTSGRKNEQFFGPGTRLTVL.

The rearrangement uses TRBV15 and TRBJ2-1, with 12 bases fitting TRBD2. CDR3 length: 20 residues. Trimming removed 1 base from V and 2 bases from J; junction bases left unmatched: 12. CDR1 and CDR2 (germline): LNHNV, YYDKDF (reference sequence). The CDR3 coding sequence is TGTGCCACCAGCAGAGGAACGGCTAGCGGGAGGGCCAGCCCCTACAATGAGCAGTTCTTC. It yields the protein CATSRGTASGRASPYNEQFF.

V is TRBV7-3 and J is TRBJ2-5; 12 bases map to TRBD2. The CDR3 sequence is 16 residues long. With 3 bases clipped from V and 4 bases from J, the junction kept 6 bases outside the gene matches. Germline CDR1 SGHTA, CDR2 FQGTGA. CDR3 bases: TGTGCCAGCAGCTTGGACGGACTAGCGGGACGAGAGACCCAGTACTTC. This sequence encodes CASSLDGLAGRETQYF.